A selection of T cell receptor beta chains follows, all from one sample in a study of OX40 agonist ivuxolimab in advanced cancers. Sequenced by immunoSEQ multiplex PCR; TCRdb stores in-frame clones only, minus some. The repertoire holds about 93,000 clones, with under 95% as singletons. This material consisted of CD4+ or CD8+ T cells sorted from blood, taken in a trial of the OX40 agonist ivuxolimab. Receptors were obtained from an adult with an advanced solid tumor such as melanoma, head and neck, liver or kidney cancer. Each CDR3 is given with its conserved first and last residue. Each record gives: J gene, D gene, clone size, V gene, CDR3 DNA, CDR3 protein. The D gene is left open where the match is weak. Clone size appears in some rows only: once, few, many, or a class for an expanded clone.

>TRBJ1-1|.|.|TRBV11-2
TGTGCCAGCAGCCAAGGAACTGAAGCTTTCTTT
CASSQGTEAFF
>TRBJ2-5|TRBD2|few|TRBV2
TGTGCCAGCAGTAGCGGGAGCCAAGAGACCCAGTACTTC
CASSSGSQETQYF
>TRBJ2-2|TRBD1|once|TRBV5-1
TGCGCCAGCAGCTTAAACAGGGGGATGGACACCGGGGAGCTGTTTTTT
CASSLNRGMDTGELFF
>TRBJ1-1|.|.|TRBV13
TGTGCCAGCAGGGTAGGACAGCTTGAAGCTTTCTTT
CASRVGQLEAFF
>TRBJ2-3|.|.|TRBV5-6
TGTGCCAGCAGCTTGGGTGAACCCCCAGATACGCAGTATTTT
CASSLGEPPDTQYF
>TRBJ2-3|.|once|TRBV7-6
TGTGCCAGCAGCTTATTAGTAGGGGCAGATACGCAGTATTTT
CASSLLVGADTQYF
>TRBJ1-4|.|.|TRBV11-2
TGTGCCAGCAGCTTATGGGGCCAGGGAACTGAAAAACTGTTTTTT
CASSLWGQGTEKLFF
>TRBJ1-2|.|.|TRBV6-5
TGTGCCAGCAGTTACGAGGGTAGCTATGGCTACACCTTC
CASSYEGSYGYTF
>TRBJ2-1|.|.|TRBV19
TGTGCCAGTAGTATCGCCGGGACTCCTTACAATGAGCAGTTCTTC
CASSIAGTPYNEQFF
>TRBJ2-2|TRBD2|.|TRBV19
TGTGCCAGTTCGGAGGGAGGGACCGGGGAGCTGTTTTTT
CASSEGGTGELFF
>TRBJ2-7|TRBD2|.|TRBV27
TGTGCCAGCAGTTTTTTGGGGGGGTACGAGCAGTACTTC
CASSFLGGYEQYF
>TRBJ2-7|.|.|TRBV10-2
TGCGCCAGCAGTGTCGGGACTCCACGTTACGAGCAGTACTTC
CASSVGTPRYEQYF
>TRBJ2-1|.|.|TRBV6-5
TGTGCCAGCAGTTATGGCGGCTCCTACAATGAGCAGTTCTTC
CASSYGGSYNEQFF
>TRBJ2-1|.|.|TRBV19
TGTGCCAGTGGTGCCGGGTTTGAGCAGTTCTTC
CASGAGFEQFF
>TRBJ2-7|TRBD1|.|TRBV28
TGTGCCAGCAGTTTCCGGGACAGGGACGCCTACGAGCAGTACTTC
CASSFRDRDAYEQYF
>TRBJ2-7|.|.|TRBV2
TGTGCCAGCAGTACAGGACAGGGAGGGACCATGAGCTCCTACGAGCAGTACTTC
CASSTGQGGTMSSYEQYF
>TRBJ2-3|.|few|TRBV7-6
TGTGCCAGCAGCTTAGCGGATAACACAGATACGCAGTATTTT
CASSLADNTDTQYF
>TRBJ2-7|.|few|TRBV12-1
TGTGCCAGCAGCCTCAATTCCGGGACTTCCTCCTACGAGCAGTACTTC
CASSLNSGTSSYEQYF
>TRBJ2-2|.|few|TRBV28
TGTGCCAGCAGTCGACGGGGCAGGGGGGAGCTGTTTTTT
CASSRRGRGELFF
>TRBJ1-1|.|.|TRBV27
TGTGCCAGCATAGGGGCGCCCGCACAGTCCCTCGCTACGGGCACTGAAGCTTTCTTT
CASIGAPAQSLATGTEAFF